Listed below are T cell receptor beta chains from one sample, sequenced in a study of cytomegalovirus exposure and HLA in healthy donors. Only in-frame clones appear in the TCRdb table, and some are missing; sequencing was by immunoSEQ multiplex PCR. Of fewer than 200,000 clones listed, roughly 82% are singletons. The sample was PBMCs. The origin of the receptors is a girl between 2 and 10 years old in good health and CMV-seropositive. Each CDR3 is given without its conserved first and last residue. The order of the fields is J gene, V gene, D gene, CDR3 protein. The D gene is left open where the match is weak.

J gene: TRBJ1-5; V gene: TRBV30; D gene: -; CDR3 protein: AWSRVDQPQH
J gene: TRBJ2-3; V gene: TRBV28; D gene: -; CDR3 protein: ASRRYRTGPSTQY
J gene: TRBJ1-2; V gene: TRBV6-5; D gene: -; CDR3 protein: ASSPHRGANYGYT
J gene: TRBJ1-2; V gene: TRBV29-1; D gene: -; CDR3 protein: SVPRGGGGYT
J gene: TRBJ2-7; V gene: TRBV14; D gene: -; CDR3 protein: ASSQGSLTTYEQY
J gene: TRBJ2-1; V gene: TRBV7-2; D gene: TRBD2; CDR3 protein: ASSLGGTSGLNEQF
J gene: TRBJ1-1; V gene: TRBV6-1; D gene: TRBD1; CDR3 protein: ASREYGTGGTTEAF
J gene: TRBJ1-2; V gene: TRBV10-2; D gene: -; CDR3 protein: ASSDTGSGGYT
J gene: TRBJ2-5; V gene: TRBV27; D gene: TRBD1; CDR3 protein: ASSYGGTGRQETQY
J gene: TRBJ2-2; V gene: TRBV4-1; D gene: -; CDR3 protein: ASVNTGELF
J gene: TRBJ2-3; V gene: TRBV19; D gene: -; CDR3 protein: ASSEVPRITDTQY
J gene: TRBJ2-1; V gene: TRBV5-6; D gene: TRBD1; CDR3 protein: ASSLFRQGVSYNEQF
J gene: TRBJ2-3; V gene: TRBV10-2; D gene: TRBD2; CDR3 protein: ASRDFGSGADTQY
J gene: TRBJ1-1; V gene: TRBV25-1; D gene: -; CDR3 protein: ASSPIGSGTEAF
J gene: TRBJ1-1; V gene: TRBV9; D gene: TRBD1; CDR3 protein: ASSESGTGCQAF
J gene: TRBJ2-1; V gene: TRBV5-1; D gene: -; CDR3 protein: ASSLGPGGGGNEQF
J gene: TRBJ1-2; V gene: TRBV5-4; D gene: TRBD1; CDR3 protein: ASSGRTGGLGGYT
J gene: TRBJ2-5; V gene: TRBV5-1; D gene: -; CDR3 protein: ASSSTTLREFQETQY
J gene: TRBJ2-6; V gene: TRBV5-8; D gene: -; CDR3 protein: ASSPVRGANVLT
J gene: TRBJ2-5; V gene: TRBV28; D gene: TRBD2; CDR3 protein: ASRLTSGIKETQY
J gene: TRBJ2-7; V gene: TRBV7-8; D gene: -; CDR3 protein: ASSLDVEWEQY
J gene: TRBJ2-3; V gene: TRBV20-1; D gene: -; CDR3 protein: SAGDTDTQY
J gene: TRBJ2-7; V gene: TRBV28; D gene: TRBD2; CDR3 protein: AAGTTGLYEQY
J gene: TRBJ1-1; V gene: TRBV6-5; D gene: -; CDR3 protein: ASSYRGEAF
J gene: TRBJ2-7; V gene: TRBV6-5; D gene: -; CDR3 protein: ASRAPGEQY
J gene: TRBJ2-7; V gene: TRBV27; D gene: -; CDR3 protein: ASSSEQMNEQY
J gene: -; V gene: TRBV12-5; D gene: -; CDR3 protein: ASGLAPYEQY
J gene: TRBJ2-7; V gene: TRBV5-1; D gene: TRBD2; CDR3 protein: ASSLVTSGGPGEQY
J gene: TRBJ2-5; V gene: TRBV30; D gene: TRBD1; CDR3 protein: AWDREETQY